Shown below are 13 T cell receptor beta chains from a single sample sequenced in a study of glioma-infiltrating T cells. The iRepertoire nested amplicon-rescue multiplex PCR amplified TCR alpha and beta CDR3s from RNA. MiXCR, run by TCRdb on the multiplex PCR reads, gives a single entry per CDR3 protein. Of under 130,000 distinct CDR3 sequences listed, around 29% are singletons. The specimen sequenced was glioma tissue, nonneoplastic brain tissue, or PBMCs (not recorded which). The origin of the receptors is a human donor with low-grade glioma or glioblastoma, undergoing nonglioma brain surgery, or in good health (not recorded which).

The gene calls are TRBV11-3 and TRBJ2-5, with D perhaps matching TRBD2 (5 bases). The length of the CDR3 is 15 residues. V was pared by 0 bases and J by 9 bases, with 17 bases between. Germline CDR1 and CDR2: SGHNT and YENEEA. The CDR3 DNA is TGTGCCAGCAGCTTAGATCCGGGGAGTCAGAGGGCCCAGTACTTC. Protein sequence: CASSLDPGSQRAQYF.

In this sample, this clonotype turned up many times. The rearrangement joins TRBV6-1 to TRBJ1-6, with no clear D. The length of the CDR3 is 13 residues. Germline V gene lookup returns CDR1 MNHNS and CDR2 SASEGT. Trimming removed 6 bases at V and 6 bases at J, with 9 bases between. The CDR3 here is CASSRLSNSPLHF. For the CDR3, the DNA is TGTGCCAGCAGCCGACTATCTAATTCACCCCTCCACTTT.

This clonotype was detected ten times or more. The chain is built from TRBV4-1 and TRBJ2-3; 7 nucleotides align to TRBD2. The CDR3 spans 14 residues. V was clipped by 3 bases and J by 14 bases; unmatched bases: 14. Germline V gives CDR1 MGHRA, CDR2 YSYEKL. DNA for the CDR3: TGCGCCAGCAGCCAGATACTTGGACTAGGTGGAGGGTATTTT. It is translated as CASSQILGLGGGYF.

Notes on this clonotype: This clone may be a read error of a much larger clone one base away. V usage is TRBV20-1 and J usage is TRBJ2-3, with 9 bases lining up with TRBD2. J gave up 7 bases and V 7 bases, and 18 bases lay outside the gene matches. CDR1 DFQATT and CDR2 SNEGSKA come from the germline V gene (reference sequence). The CDR3 spans 16 residues. In DNA form, the CDR3 reads TGCAGTGATAGGATCTCCGCCGCGGGGGGGCCGAATACGCAGTATTTT. Protein sequence: CSDRISAAGGPNTQYF.

This clonotype was counted at least ten times. This chain joins TRBV4-2 and TRBJ2-1; D not certain. The V end was cut by 1 base, the J end by 2 bases, with 6 bases between. The CDR3 is 14 residues long. CDR1 is LGHNA, CDR2 YNFKEQ, per germline. The CDR3 here is CASSQGTTYNEQFF. Written as DNA, the CDR3 is TGTGCCAGCAGCCAAGGGACGACCTACAATGAGCAGTTCTTC.

The chain combines TRBV6-1 with TRBJ2-7, with 7 bases lining up with TRBD1. The germline V gene has CDR1 MNHNS and CDR2 SASEGT. The CDR3 has 13 residues. V shed 8 bases and J 2 bases; nucleotides not matched to a gene: 6. CDR3 in amino acids: CASHSQGAYEQYF. The CDR3 DNA follows: TGTGCCAGCCACTCCCAGGGGGCCTACGAGCAGTACTTC.

This clonotype was seen repeatedly, ten times or more. V gene TRBV27 combines with J gene TRBJ2-7; the match to TRBD2 covers 7 bases. The CDR3 extends over 11 amino acids. Germline trimming cut 8 bases from V and 2 bases from J; bases unmatched to any gene: 0. Germline V gene lookup returns CDR1 MNHEY and CDR2 SMNVEV (reference sequence). The CDR3 DNA sequence: TGTGCCAGCCGGGGGGCCTACGAGCAGTACTTC. Its protein is CASRGAYEQYF.

V usage is TRBV29-1 and J usage is TRBJ1-2, with unresolved D. Germline lookup yields CDR1 SQVTM and CDR2 ANQGSEA. V was trimmed by 4 bases and J by 5 bases, leaving 8 bases between them. The CDR3 is made up of 11 amino acids. CDR3: CSVVLAYGYTF. DNA of the CDR3: TGCAGCGTTGTATTGGCTTATGGCTACACCTTC.

This clonotype was seen only a few times. The chain carries TRBV5-1 and TRBJ2-7; D gene ambiguous. Germline CDR1 and CDR2: SGHRS and YFSETQ. The CDR3 covers 12 residues. V shed 4 bases and J shed 0 bases, with 5 bases lying between them. The CDR3 sequence is CASSQSSYEQYF. The CDR3 region has the DNA TGCGCCAGCAGCCAGAGCTCCTACGAGCAGTACTTC.

In this sample, this clonotype turned up a few times. The chain employs TRBV29-1 and TRBJ2-5; the match to TRBD1 covers 7 bases. CDR1 is SQVTM and CDR2 is ANQGSEA in the germline V gene. The CDR3 consists of 11 residues. V dropped 8 bases and J dropped 4; count of bases not matched to a gene: 4. CDR3: CSTRQGETQYF. The DNA of the CDR3 is TGCAGCACCCGACAGGGAGAGACCCAGTACTTC. The complete variable domain, with remaining parts taken from reference TRBV29-1 and TRBJ2-5, reads SAVISQKPSRDICQRGTSLTIQCQVDSQVTMMFWYRQQPGQSLTLIATANQGSEATYESGFVIDKFPISRPNLTFSTLTVSNMSPEDSSIYLCSTRQGETQYFGPGTRLLVL.

J is TRBJ2-1 and V is TRBV19; the D is unclear. This CDR3 has 14 amino acids. V dropped 3 bases and J dropped 3 bases, with 9 bases sitting between them. Germline CDR1 is LNHDA and CDR2 is SQIVND (reference sequence). The CDR3 is CASSIVGYYNEQFF. The CDR3 DNA reads TGTGCCAGTAGTATTGTCGGATACTACAATGAGCAGTTCTTC.

Comments on this clonotype: Because it lacks the conserved phenylalanine or tryptophan at the end, this CDR3 is likely a read error. The rearrangement joins TRBV20-1 to TRBJ2-1; no firm D call. Near its end, the DNA agrees better with TRBJ2-5, so the J call may be wrong. Germline V CDR1 and CDR2: DFQATT, SNEGSKA (reference sequence). The CDR3 totals 11 residues. CDR3 coding DNA: TGCAGTGCTTCCTACTTTAAGACCCAGTACCTC. This codes for CSASYFKTQYL.

The J gene is TRBJ2-3, the V gene TRBV12-3 or TRBV12-4; D not resolved. CDR3 length: 14 amino acids. Trimming stripped 2 bases from V and 3 bases from J, with 9 bases between. The CDR3 DNA reads as TGTGCCAGCAGTTTAACCCTAGGAACAGATACGCAGTATTTT. Its translation is CASSLTLGTDTQYF.